This is a list of T cell receptor beta chains from one sample in a study of T cell repertoires in cytomegalovirus infection. Antigens for these TCRs are unknown. TCRdb analysed the reads with MiXCR anew, one entry per CDR3 protein. Here the sample spans around 710,000 distinct CDR3 sequences, 25% to 30% being singletons. The sequencing here drew on cultured CD8+ T cells from PBMCs, taken from culture after CMV antigen stimulation. The receptors stem from a human donor in good health (CMV status not recorded). Some clones in this sample may be carry-over from other donors' samples. CDR3s include the opening cysteine and the closing phenylalanine or tryptophan. D genes are given only for firm matches. Size is omitted from some rows. Given values are once, few, many or a class for expanded clones.

len	j_gene	d_gene	abundance	v_gene	CDR3aa	CDR3nt
15	TRBJ2-1	TRBD1	-	TRBV5-6	CASSGDRAAYNEQFF	TGTGCCAGCAGCGGCGACAGGGCCGCATACAATGAGCAGTTCTTC
12	TRBJ1-2	-	-	TRBV27	CASSPNNRGYTF	TGTGCCAGCAGTCCCAACAATCGGGGCTACACCTTC
19	TRBJ2-2	TRBD2	few	TRBV7-6	CASSLGPSGGTESTGELFF	TGTGCTAGCAGCTTAGGTCCCAGCGGGGGCACCGAGAGCACCGGGGAGCTGTTTTTT
14	TRBJ2-5	-	-	TRBV7-9	CASSWGQYQETQYF	TGTGCCAGCAGCTGGGGACAATACCAAGAGACCCAGTACTTC
17	TRBJ1-1	-	-	TRBV4-1	CASSQVIWGRTNTEAFF	TGCGCCAGCAGCCAAGTAATCTGGGGCAGGACGAACACTGAAGCTTTCTTT
12	TRBJ1-2	-	-	TRBV12-5	CASGQGKDGYTF	TGTGCTAGTGGTCAAGGGAAGGATGGCTACACCTTC
15	TRBJ1-5	-	many	TRBV7-2	CASSLAGVSNQPQHF	TGTGCCAGCAGCTTAGCCGGGGTTAGCAATCAGCCCCAGCATTTT
14	TRBJ1-2	-	-	TRBV27	CASSPLTGLYGYTF	TGTGCCAGCAGTCCCCTTACCGGTCTCTATGGCTACACCTTC
19	TRBJ2-4	TRBD2	many	TRBV7-2	CASSLTGLAGERERNIQYF	TGTGCCAGCAGCTTAACTGGACTAGCGGGGGAAAGGGAGAGGAACATTCAGTACTTC
17	TRBJ1-4	-	few	TRBV12-3/TRBV12-4	CASSFDLPKATNEKLFF	TGTGCCAGCAGTTTTGACCTCCCGAAGGCAACTAATGAAAAACTGTTTTTT
14	TRBJ2-5	-	few	TRBV6-6	CASTRHDRWETQYF	TGTGCCAGCACCCGACACGACAGATGGGAGACCCAGTACTTC
15	TRBJ2-1	-	few	TRBV20-1	CSARDVGGEFNEQFF	TGCAGTGCCAGGGATGTCGGAGGGGAATTCAATGAGCAGTTCTTC
15	TRBJ2-7	TRBD1	many	TRBV7-2	CASSLLQGVGYEQYF	TGTGCCAGCAGCTTACTACAGGGGGTGGGGTACGAGCAGTACTTC
13	TRBJ2-5	-	-	TRBV27	CASSAGVEETQYF	TGTGCCAGCAGTGCGGGTGTCGAGGAGACCCAGTACTTC
17	TRBJ2-1	TRBD2	few	TRBV6-1	CASSGLAGGLSYNEQFF	TGTGCCAGCAGTGGGTTAGCGGGGGGCCTCTCCTACAATGAGCAGTTCTTC
18	TRBJ2-1	-	-	TRBV9	CASSPPVGGPTPYNEQFF	TGTGCCAGCAGCCCCCCGGTAGGGGGTCCAACTCCGTACAATGAGCAGTTCTTC
11	TRBJ2-7	TRBD2	-	TRBV19	CAAGGPYEQYF	TGTGCCGCGGGGGGGCCTTACGAGCAGTACTTC
14	TRBJ2-3	TRBD1	-	TRBV6-8	CASSMTGGIDTQYF	TGTGCCAGCAGTATGACAGGGGGGATAGATACGCAGTATTTT
16	TRBJ2-7	TRBD1	-	TRBV7-9	CASSLVSGTGTYEQYF	TGTGCCAGCAGCTTAGTCTCCGGGACAGGGACCTACGAGCAGTACTTC
17	TRBJ2-1	TRBD2	-	TRBV2	CASSVGEGNIMTNEQFF	TGTGCCAGCAGCGTCGGGGAGGGGAACATTATGACCAATGAGCAGTTCTTC
15	TRBJ2-1	TRBD2	many	TRBV7-8	CATTLAGVLYNEQFF	TGTGCCACAACCCTAGCGGGGGTACTTTACAATGAGCAGTTCTTC
17	TRBJ2-5	TRBD2	-	TRBV6-6	CASSTTSGGVYQETQYF	TGTGCCAGCAGCACGACTAGCGGGGGGGTGTACCAAGAGACCCAGTACTTC